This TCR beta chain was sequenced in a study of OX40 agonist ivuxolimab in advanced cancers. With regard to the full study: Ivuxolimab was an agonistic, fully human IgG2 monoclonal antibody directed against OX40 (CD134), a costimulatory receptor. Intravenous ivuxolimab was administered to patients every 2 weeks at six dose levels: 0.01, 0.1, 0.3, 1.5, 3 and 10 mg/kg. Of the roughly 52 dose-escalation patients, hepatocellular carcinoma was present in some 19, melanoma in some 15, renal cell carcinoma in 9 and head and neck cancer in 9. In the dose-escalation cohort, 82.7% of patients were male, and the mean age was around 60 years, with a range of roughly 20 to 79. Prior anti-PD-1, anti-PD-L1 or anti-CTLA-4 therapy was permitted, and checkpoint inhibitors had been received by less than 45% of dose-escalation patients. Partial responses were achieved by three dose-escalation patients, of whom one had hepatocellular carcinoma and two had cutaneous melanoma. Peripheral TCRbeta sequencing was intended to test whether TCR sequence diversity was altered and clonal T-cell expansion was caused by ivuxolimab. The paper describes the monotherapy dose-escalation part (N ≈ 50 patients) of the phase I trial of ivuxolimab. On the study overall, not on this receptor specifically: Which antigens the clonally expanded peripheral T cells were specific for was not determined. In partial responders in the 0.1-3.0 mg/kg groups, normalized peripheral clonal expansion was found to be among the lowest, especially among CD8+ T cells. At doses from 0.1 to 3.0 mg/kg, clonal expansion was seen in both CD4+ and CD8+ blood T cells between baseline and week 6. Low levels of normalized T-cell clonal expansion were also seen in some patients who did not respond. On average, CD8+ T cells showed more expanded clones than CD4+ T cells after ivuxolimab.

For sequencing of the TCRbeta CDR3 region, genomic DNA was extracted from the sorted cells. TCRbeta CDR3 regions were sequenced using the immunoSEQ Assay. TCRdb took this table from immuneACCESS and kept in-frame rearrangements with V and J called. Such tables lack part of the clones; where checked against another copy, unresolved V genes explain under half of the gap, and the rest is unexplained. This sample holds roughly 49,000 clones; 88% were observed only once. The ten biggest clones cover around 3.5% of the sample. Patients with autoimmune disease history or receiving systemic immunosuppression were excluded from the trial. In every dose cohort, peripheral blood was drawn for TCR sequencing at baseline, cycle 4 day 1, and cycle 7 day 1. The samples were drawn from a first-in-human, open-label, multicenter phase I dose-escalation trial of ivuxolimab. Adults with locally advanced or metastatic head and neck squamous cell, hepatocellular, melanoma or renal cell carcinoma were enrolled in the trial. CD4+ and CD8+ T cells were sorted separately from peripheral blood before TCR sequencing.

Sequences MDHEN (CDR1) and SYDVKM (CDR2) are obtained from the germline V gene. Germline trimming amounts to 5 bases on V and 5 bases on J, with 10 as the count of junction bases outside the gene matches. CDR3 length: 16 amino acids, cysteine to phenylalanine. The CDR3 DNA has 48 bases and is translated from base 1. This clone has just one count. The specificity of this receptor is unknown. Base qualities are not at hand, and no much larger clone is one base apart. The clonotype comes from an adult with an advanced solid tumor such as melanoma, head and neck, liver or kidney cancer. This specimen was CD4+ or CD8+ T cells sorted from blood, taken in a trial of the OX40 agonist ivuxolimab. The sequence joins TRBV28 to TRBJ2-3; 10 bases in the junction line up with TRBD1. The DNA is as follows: TGTGCCAGCAGTATCTCCGGGACAGGGGCTCAAGATACGCAGTATTTT. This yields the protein CASSISGTGAQDTQYF.